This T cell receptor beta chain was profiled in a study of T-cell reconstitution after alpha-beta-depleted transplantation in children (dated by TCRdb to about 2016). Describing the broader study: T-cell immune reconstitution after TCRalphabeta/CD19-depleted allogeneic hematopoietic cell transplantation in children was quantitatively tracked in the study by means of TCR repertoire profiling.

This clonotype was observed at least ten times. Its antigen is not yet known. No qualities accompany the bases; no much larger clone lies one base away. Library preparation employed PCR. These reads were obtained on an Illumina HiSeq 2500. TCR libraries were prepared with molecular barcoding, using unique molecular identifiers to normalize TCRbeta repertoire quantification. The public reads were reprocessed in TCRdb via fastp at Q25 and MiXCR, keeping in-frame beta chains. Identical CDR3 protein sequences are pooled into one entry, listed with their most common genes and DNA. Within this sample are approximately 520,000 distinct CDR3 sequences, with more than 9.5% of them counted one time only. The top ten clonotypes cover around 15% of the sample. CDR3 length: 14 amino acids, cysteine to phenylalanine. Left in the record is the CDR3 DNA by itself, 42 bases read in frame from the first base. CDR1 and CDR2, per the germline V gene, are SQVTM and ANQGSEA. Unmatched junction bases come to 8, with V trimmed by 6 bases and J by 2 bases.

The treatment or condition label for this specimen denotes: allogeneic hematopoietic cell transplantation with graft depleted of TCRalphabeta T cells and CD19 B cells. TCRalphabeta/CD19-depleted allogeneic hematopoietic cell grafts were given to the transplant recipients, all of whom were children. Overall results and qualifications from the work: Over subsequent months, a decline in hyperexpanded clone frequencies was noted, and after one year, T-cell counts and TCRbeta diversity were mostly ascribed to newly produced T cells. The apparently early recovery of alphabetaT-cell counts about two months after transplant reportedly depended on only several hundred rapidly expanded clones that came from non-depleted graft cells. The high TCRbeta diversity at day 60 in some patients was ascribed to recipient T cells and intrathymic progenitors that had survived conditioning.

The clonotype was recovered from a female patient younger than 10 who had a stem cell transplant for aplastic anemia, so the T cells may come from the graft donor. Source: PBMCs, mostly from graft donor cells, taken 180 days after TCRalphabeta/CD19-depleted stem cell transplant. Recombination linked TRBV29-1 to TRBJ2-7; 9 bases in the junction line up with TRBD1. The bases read TGCAGCGTCACGCGACAGGGGGGGACCTACGAGCAGTACTTC. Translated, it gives CSVTRQGGTYEQYF.